A selection of T cell receptor beta chains follows, all from one sample in a study of identical twins. MiXCR was run by TCRdb on the 5' RACE reads, yielding one entry per CDR3 protein. This sample yields 1.5 million or so distinct CDR3 sequences, of which around a third are seen a single time; around 0.25% belongs to the top ten. Material for sequencing was cord blood. Receptors originate from a newborn girl in good health. Each CDR3 is given with its conserved first and last residue. A D gene is named only where the DNA matches it firmly. Clone size is given for some rows only: seen once, a few or many times, or a class if the clone is expanded.

clone size,V gene,D gene,J gene,CDR3 protein,CDR3 DNA
few,TRBV25-1,-,TRBJ2-1,CASRQGSTNEQFF,TGTGCCAGCAGGCAGGGTAGTACCAATGAGCAGTTCTTC
few,TRBV12-3/TRBV12-4,-,TRBJ2-7,CASSFAPGTYEQYF,TGTGCCAGCAGTTTCGCCCCGGGGACCTACGAGCAGTACTTC
-,TRBV2,-,TRBJ1-6,CASSEEGPHSPLHF,TGTGCCAGCAGTGAGGAGGGGCCCCATTCACCCCTCCACTTT
-,TRBV6-6,TRBD2,TRBJ2-1,CASSYSNSGGPQDEEFF,TGTGCCAGCAGTTACTCTAATAGCGGGGGTCCCCAGGATGAGGAGTTCTTC
few,TRBV20-1,-,TRBJ1-1,CSAREWGTEAFF,TGCAGTGCTAGAGAGTGGGGGACTGAAGCTTTCTTT
few,TRBV6-4,-,TRBJ2-3,CASSEGPGTDTQYF,TGTGCCAGCAGTGAGGGTCCTGGCACAGATACGCAGTATTTT
-,TRBV24-1,-,TRBJ1-2,CATSDLPENYGYTF,TGTGCCACCAGTGATTTGCCCGAGAATTATGGCTACACCTTC
few,TRBV11-2,-,TRBJ2-7,CASSLAGRQYF,TGTGCCAGCAGCTTAGCAGGCAGGCAGTACTTC
once,TRBV18,-,TRBJ2-7,CASSPRGRDPYEQYF,TGTGCCAGCTCCCCCAGGGGTAGGGACCCCTACGAGCAGTACTTC
-,TRBV9,TRBD1,TRBJ2-7,CASSAAWDSSYNEQYF,TGTGCCAGCAGCGCCGCATGGGACAGCTCCTACAATGAGCAGTACTTC
-,TRBV30,-,TRBJ1-2,CSWSVIRGYTF,TGTTCCTGGAGTGTCATCCGGGGCTACACCTTC
few,TRBV12-3/TRBV12-4,TRBD1,TRBJ1-1,CASRPGQGLVNTEAFF,TGTGCCAGCAGACCGGGACAGGGGTTAGTGAACACTGAAGCTTTCTTT
-,TRBV25-1,-,TRBJ1-1,CASSEYPGRNTEAFF,TGTGCCAGCAGTGAATACCCAGGGCGAAACACTGAAGCTTTCTTT
few,TRBV11-2,TRBD1,TRBJ1-2,CASSSPHGQGIRGYTF,TGTGCCAGCAGCTCGCCCCATGGACAGGGGATAAGGGGCTACACCTTC
-,TRBV5-1,-,TRBJ1-4,CASSLWGIEDSTNEKLFF,TGCGCCAGCAGCTTGTGGGGTATTGAGGACTCAACTAATGAAAAGCTGTTTTTT
-,TRBV6-6,-,TRBJ1-6,CASSRKQGKDSPLHF,TGTGCCAGCAGTAGAAAACAGGGTAAAGATTCACCCCTCCACTTT
few,TRBV5-6,-,TRBJ1-1,CASSLLAVNTEAFF,TGTGCCAGCAGCTTGTTAGCGGTCAACACTGAAGCTTTCTTT
-,TRBV12-3/TRBV12-4,-,TRBJ1-2,CASSRQQVNYGYTF,TGTGCCAGCAGCCGACAACAGGTTAACTATGGCTACACCTTC
-,TRBV28,TRBD1,TRBJ1-6,CASSISTGGNTPLHF,TGTGCCAGCAGCATCTCGACAGGGGGTAATACACCCCTCCACTTT
-,TRBV10-3,TRBD1,TRBJ1-1,CAISEGPTGRNTEAFF,TGTGCCATCAGTGAAGGGCCGACAGGGAGGAACACTGAAGCTTTCTTT
-,TRBV11-2,-,TRBJ1-3,CASSLDPGPIGNTIYF,TGTGCCAGCAGCTTAGATCCAGGGCCCATTGGAAACACCATATATTTT
many,TRBV5-1,TRBD2,TRBJ2-7,CASRGLAVSYEQYF,TGCGCCAGCAGGGGACTAGCGGTCTCCTACGAGCAGTACTTC
-,TRBV25-1,-,TRBJ2-1,CASSDKPFLGKDEQFF,TGTGCCAGCAGTGACAAGCCCTTTTTAGGGAAGGATGAGCAGTTCTTC
few,TRBV2,-,TRBJ2-7,CAINDDGGHKTYEQYF,TGTGCCATCAACGATGATGGGGGCCATAAGACCTACGAGCAGTACTTC
-,TRBV21-1,-,TRBJ2-1,CASSKKQGAPYNEQFF,TGTGCCAGCAGCAAAAAACAGGGGGCCCCTTACAATGAGCAGTTCTTC
-,TRBV7-6,-,TRBJ1-1,CASSLALRGGMNTEAFF,TGTGCCAGCAGCTTAGCGCTCAGGGGTGGTATGAACACTGAAGCTTTCTTT
-,TRBV20-1,-,TRBJ2-4,CSVGSGSLPYERYF,-
few,TRBV7-9,-,TRBJ2-5,CASSLALNQQETQYF,TGTGCCAGCAGCTTAGCGTTGAACCAACAAGAGACCCAGTACTTC
-,TRBV6-1,-,TRBJ2-7,CASSAGLIRVAYEQYF,TGTGCCAGCAGTGCAGGCCTGATCCGGGTTGCCTACGAGCAGTACTTC
few,TRBV20-1,-,TRBJ1-2,CSATDSGAYGYTF,TGCAGTGCTACGGACAGTGGGGCCTATGGCTACACCTTC
-,TRBV28,TRBD1,TRBJ1-6,CASSPWDRVNSPLHF,TGTGCCAGCAGTCCCTGGGACAGGGTAAATTCACCCCTCCACTTT
-,TRBV7-2,TRBD2,TRBJ2-3,CASSSPSGRWTDTQYF,TGTGCCAGCAGCTCGCCTAGCGGGAGGTGGACAGATACGCAGTATTTT